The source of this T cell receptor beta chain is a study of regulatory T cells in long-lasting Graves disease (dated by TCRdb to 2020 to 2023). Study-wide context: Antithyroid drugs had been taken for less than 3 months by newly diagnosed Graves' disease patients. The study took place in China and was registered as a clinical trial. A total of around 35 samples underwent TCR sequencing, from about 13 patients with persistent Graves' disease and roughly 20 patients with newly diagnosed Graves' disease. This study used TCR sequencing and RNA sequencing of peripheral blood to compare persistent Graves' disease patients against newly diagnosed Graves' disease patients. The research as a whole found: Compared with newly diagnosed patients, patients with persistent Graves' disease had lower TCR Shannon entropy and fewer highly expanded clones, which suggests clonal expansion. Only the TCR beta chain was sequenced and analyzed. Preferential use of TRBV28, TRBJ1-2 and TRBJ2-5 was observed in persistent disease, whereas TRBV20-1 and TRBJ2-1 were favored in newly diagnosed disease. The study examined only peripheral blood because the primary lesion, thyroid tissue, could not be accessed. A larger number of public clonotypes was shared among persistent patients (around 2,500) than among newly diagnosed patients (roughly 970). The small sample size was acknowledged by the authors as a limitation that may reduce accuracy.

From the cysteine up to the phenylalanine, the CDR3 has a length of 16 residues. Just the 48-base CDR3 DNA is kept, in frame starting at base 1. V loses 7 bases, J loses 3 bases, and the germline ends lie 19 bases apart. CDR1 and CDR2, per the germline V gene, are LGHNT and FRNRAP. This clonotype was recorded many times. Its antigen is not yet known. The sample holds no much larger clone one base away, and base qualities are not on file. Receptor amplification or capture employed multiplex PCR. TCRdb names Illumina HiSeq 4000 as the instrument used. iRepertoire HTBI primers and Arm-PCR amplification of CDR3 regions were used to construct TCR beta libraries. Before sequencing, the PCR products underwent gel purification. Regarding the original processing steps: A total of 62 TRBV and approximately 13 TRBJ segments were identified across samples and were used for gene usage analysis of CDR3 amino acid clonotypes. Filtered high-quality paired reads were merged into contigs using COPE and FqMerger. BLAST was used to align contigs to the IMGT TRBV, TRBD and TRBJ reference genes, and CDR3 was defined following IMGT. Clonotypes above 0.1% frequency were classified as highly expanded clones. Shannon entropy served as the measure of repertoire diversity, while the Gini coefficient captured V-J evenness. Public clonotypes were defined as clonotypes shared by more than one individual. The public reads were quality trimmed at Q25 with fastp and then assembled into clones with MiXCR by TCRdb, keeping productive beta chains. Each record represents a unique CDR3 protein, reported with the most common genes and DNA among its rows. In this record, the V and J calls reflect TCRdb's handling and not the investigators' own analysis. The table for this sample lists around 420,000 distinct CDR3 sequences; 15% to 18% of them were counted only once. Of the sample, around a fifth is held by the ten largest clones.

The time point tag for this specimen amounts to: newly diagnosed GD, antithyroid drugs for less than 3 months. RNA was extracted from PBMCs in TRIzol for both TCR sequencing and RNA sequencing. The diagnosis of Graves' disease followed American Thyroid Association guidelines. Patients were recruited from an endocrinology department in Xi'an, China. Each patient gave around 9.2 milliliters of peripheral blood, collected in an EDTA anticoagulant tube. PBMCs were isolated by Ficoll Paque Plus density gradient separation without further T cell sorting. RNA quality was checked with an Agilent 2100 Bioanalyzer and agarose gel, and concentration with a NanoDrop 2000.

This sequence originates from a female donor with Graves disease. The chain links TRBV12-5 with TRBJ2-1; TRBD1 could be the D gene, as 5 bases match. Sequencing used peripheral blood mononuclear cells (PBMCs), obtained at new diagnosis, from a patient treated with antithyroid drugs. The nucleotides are TGTGCTAGTGCCACCGCAGGGTCCCAATTCTACAATGAGCAGTTCTTC. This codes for CASATAGSQFYNEQFF. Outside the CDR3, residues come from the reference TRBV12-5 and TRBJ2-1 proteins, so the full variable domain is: DARVTQTPRHKVTEMGQEVTMRCQPILGHNTVFWYRQTMMQGLELLAYFRNRAPLDDSGMPKDRFSAEMPDATLATLKIQPSEPRDSAVYFCASATAGSQFYNEQFFGPGTRLTVL.